The 14 T cell receptor beta chains given below trace back to one sample, sequenced in a study of cytomegalovirus exposure and HLA in healthy donors. The PCR made use of 60 Vbeta and 13 Jbeta primers. The repertoire was sequenced with immunoSEQ multiplex PCR; TCRdb's copy has only in-frame clones and lacks some. The data contain just over 150,000 clones, approximately 84% of them seen just once; the ten biggest clones take up about 2.3%. The specimen was PBMCs. The receptors come from a woman in her late teens or twenties in good health and CMV-seronegative.

This chain links TRBV7-9 with TRBJ2-3; D uncertain. Germline assignment: CDR1 SEHNR and CDR2 FQNEAQ (reference sequence). The CDR3 has 15 residues. V gave up 3 bases and J gave up 5 bases, with 15 bases separating them. CDR3 loop: CASSFLGEVGDTQYF. CDR3 DNA: TGTGCCAGCAGCTTTCTCGGTGAGGTGGGAGATACGCAGTATTTT.

This chain uses TRBV5-1 with TRBJ2-1; 12 bases are shared with TRBD2. The trim removed 0 bases at V and 15 bases at J, leaving 7 bases unmatched. Germline CDR1 SGHRS, CDR2 YFSETQ. CDR3 length: 14 amino acids. CDR3: CASSLESSGGVRFF. The DNA of the CDR3 is TGCGCCAGCAGCTTGGAGTCTAGCGGGGGGGTACGGTTCTTC. Using reference TRBV5-1 and TRBJ2-1 for the parts outside the CDR3, the full variable domain is KAGVTQTPRYLIKTRGQQVTLSCSPISGHRSVSWYQQTPGQGLQFLFEYFSETQRNKGNFPGRFSGRQFSNSRSEMNVSTLELGDSALYLCASSLESSGGVRFFGPGTRLTVL.

As for this clone: The same CDR3 also results from other DNA sequences found in this sample. V gene TRBV2 combines with J gene TRBJ1-5, with 8 positions matching TRBD1. This CDR3 has 13 residues. Trimming removed 6 bases from V and 3 bases from J; junction bases left unmatched: 1. CDR1 is SNHLY, CDR2 FYNNEI, per germline. CDR3 region: CASRTGDNQPQHF. The CDR3 DNA is TGTGCCAGCAGGACAGGGGACAATCAGCCCCAGCATTTT.

This rearrangement joins TRBV11-2 to TRBJ1-1; the match to TRBD1 covers 7 bases. V was pared by 0 bases and J by 6 bases, with 1 base of the junction left unmatched. The CDR3 runs 13 residues. CDR1 is SGHAT, CDR2 FQNNGV, per germline. CDR3 protein: CASSLDRGAEAFF. The CDR3 DNA reads TGTGCCAGCAGCTTAGACAGGGGGGCTGAAGCTTTCTTT.

The rearrangement uses TRBV7-9 and TRBJ2-3; D not resolved. Germline CDR1 is SEHNR and CDR2 is FQNEAQ (reference sequence). The CDR3 is made up of 16 amino acids. Trimming removed 1 base from V and 0 bases from J, with 11 bases in between. CDR3 amino acids: CASSLGLRSSTDTQYF. The CDR3 DNA reads as TGTGCCAGCAGCTTAGGTCTACGGTCTAGCACAGATACGCAGTATTTT.

The chain combines TRBV4-2 with TRBJ2-3; a weak D match, TRBD2 (5 bases). With 4 bases removed from V and 2 bases from J, the gap between germline ends came to 13 bases. Germline lookup yields CDR1 LGHNA and CDR2 YNFKEQ. The CDR3 contains 15 residues. The CDR3 region is CASSRTGGSTDTQYF. The CDR3 nucleotides are TGTGCCAGCAGCCGGACGGGCGGGTCCACAGATACGCAGTATTTT.

The chain uses TRBV6-1 and TRBJ1-5; 8 bases agree with TRBD1. This CDR3 is 16 amino acids long. Per the germline V gene, CDR1 is MNHNS and CDR2 is SASEGT. V gave up 1 base and J gave up 3 bases; unmatched junction bases: 5. The CDR3 loop reads CASSEGWDRPNQPQHF. The CDR3 nucleotides read TGTGCCAGCAGTGAAGGCTGGGACAGGCCCAATCAGCCCCAGCATTTT.

The chain carries TRBV7-8 and TRBJ2-7, with D tentatively TRBD1 (5 bases). The CDR3 has 14 amino acids. The V end was cut by 1 base, the J end by 5 bases, with 12 bases between. CDR1 is SGHVS and CDR2 is FQNEAQ in the germline V gene. The CDR3 bases are TGTGCCAGCAGCTTAGAAGGCAGGGCCCACGAGCAGTACTTC. It is translated as CASSLEGRAHEQYF.

The J gene is TRBJ1-2, the V gene TRBV11-1; D gene ambiguous. Trimming stripped 5 bases from V and 8 bases from J, with 15 bases between. The CDR3 is 13 residues long. Germline V gene sequence: CDR1 SGHAT, CDR2 FQDESV (reference sequence). This chain's CDR3 is CASSPLVAAGYTF. The CDR3 DNA reads TGTGCCAGCAGCCCTCTAGTGGCCGCGGGCTACACCTTC. Complete variable domain (other parts from reference TRBV11-1 and TRBJ1-2): EAEVAQSPRYKITEKSQAVAFWCDPISGHATLYWYRQILGQGPELLVQFQDESVVDDSQLPKDRFSAERLKGVDSTLKIQPAELGDSAMYLCASSPLVAAGYTFGSGTRLTVV.

The chain joins TRBV18 to TRBJ2-1; 11 bases fit TRBD1. The length of the CDR3 is 15 residues. Germline V gives CDR1 KGHSH, CDR2 LQKENI. The J segment lost 5 bases and the V segment lost 3 bases, leaving 3 bases of the junction unmatched. The CDR3 loop is CASSPGDRGDNEQFF. CDR3 DNA: TGTGCCAGCTCACCTGGGGACAGGGGGGACAATGAGCAGTTCTTC.

A few counts support this clone. V usage is TRBV29-1 and J usage is TRBJ1-2; D may be TRBD1 (6 bases). Germline V CDR1 and CDR2: SQVTM, ANQGSEA. V dropped 4 bases and J dropped 6 bases, with 15 bases sitting between them. This CDR3 contains 13 residues. This CDR3 is CSVGRASGDGYTF. The DNA for the CDR3 is TGCAGCGTTGGGCGAGCTTCAGGGGATGGCTACACCTTC.

The chain combines TRBV28 with TRBJ2-5; D possibly corresponds to TRBD1 (7 bases). TRBJ2-7 matches the DNA end more closely, so the J call is doubtful. The CDR3 runs 15 residues. Per the germline V gene, CDR1 is MDHEN and CDR2 is SYDVKM. The CDR3 coding sequence is TGTGCCAGCAGTTTCCCGCGGGACAGCGGCTACGAGCAGTACTTC. Translation gives CASSFPRDSGYEQYF.

V and J are TRBV28 and TRBJ1-5, with D possibly matching TRBD1 (6 bases). Between the trimmed V and J ends, which lost 8 bases and 6 bases, there was a span of 14 bases. The germline CDR1 and CDR2 sequences are MDHEN and SYDVKM. The length of the CDR3 is 13 residues. CDR3 loop: CASRPTGTQPQHF. The CDR3 DNA follows: TGTGCCAGCCGACCTACAGGGACTCAGCCCCAGCATTTT.

The V gene is TRBV27, the J gene TRBJ2-7; 9 positions match TRBD1. CDR1 is MNHEY and CDR2 is SMNVEV in the germline V gene (reference sequence). The CDR3 loop spans 16 amino acids. Unmatched junction bases numbered 10, after V lost 5 bases and J lost 2 bases. The CDR3 region has the DNA TGTGCCAGCAGTCCATCGACCGGGACAGGGACCTACGAGCAGTACTTC. It translates to CASSPSTGTGTYEQYF.